The 24 T cell receptor beta chains presented below share a single source sample, sequenced in a study of T cells expressing NK-cell markers. TCRdb processed the 5' RACE reads again and assigns one entry to each CDR3 protein, with no DNA. This sample lists about 440,000 distinct CDR3 sequences; its ten largest clones have 6% to 9.5%. The sequenced sample was blood T cells: a sorted CD56 or NKG2C T cell subset, CD4+ or CD8+ T cells, or bulk PBMC T cells (not recorded which). The receptors were gathered from a woman between 18 and 75 years old in good health.

The V gene is TRBV7-3, the J gene TRBJ1-6. The CDR3 covers 15 residues. CDR1 is SGHTA, CDR2 FQGTGA, per germline. The chain's CDR3 is CASSPSAGPNSPLHF.

The gene calls are TRBV6-5 and TRBJ2-6. CDR3 length: 16 amino acids. CDR1 and CDR2 from the germline V gene are MNHEY and SVGAGI. Here the CDR3 reads CASSSDIFSGANVLTF.

This chain joins TRBV4-3 and TRBJ2-5; the D call of TRBD1 rests on TCRdb alone, since no DNA is present to check it. Germline-derived CDR1 and CDR2 are LGHNA and YSLEER. This CDR3 is built from 16 residues. The CDR3 sequence is CASSQGGRTNQETQYF.

V usage is TRBV20-1 and J usage is TRBJ2-1. The length of the CDR3 is 14 residues. Looked up from germline, CDR1 is DFQATT and CDR2 is SNEGSKA (reference sequence). The chain's CDR3 is CSASGEGPFNEQFF.

The V gene is TRBV15, the J gene TRBJ1-6; TCRdb gives TRBD1 as the D gene, but with no DNA this cannot be confirmed. The CDR3 loop spans 18 amino acids. Germline CDR1 and CDR2: LNHNV and YYDKDF (reference sequence). CDR3 sequence reads: CATSLGGTGRSWNSPLHF.

The rearrangement uses TRBV7-2 and TRBJ1-5; the TCRdb D gene call, TRBD1, has no DNA to confirm it. In germline, CDR1 is SGHTA, CDR2 FQGNSA. The CDR3 is 16 amino acids. CDR3 protein: CASSLVKAGMSQPQHF.

This chain uses TRBV7-8 with TRBJ2-3; the D call of TRBD2 rests on TCRdb alone, since no DNA is present to check it. Germline lookup yields CDR1 SGHVS and CDR2 FQNEAQ. This CDR3 comprises 15 residues. CDR3 in amino acids: CASSSRLAGTDTQYF. The entire variable domain, with the rest obtained from reference TRBV7-8 and TRBJ2-3, is as follows: GAGVSQSPRYKVAKRGQDVALRCDPISGHVSLFWYQQALGQGPEFLTYFQNEAQLDKSGLPSDRFFAERPEGSVSTLKIQRTQQEDSAVYLCASSSRLAGTDTQYFGPGTRLTVL.

The CDR3 protein is CAISQTSGGTETQYF. This chain links TRBV10-3 with TRBJ2-5; with no DNA, the TCRdb D assignment of TRBD2 cannot be verified. The CDR3 sequence is 15 residues long. Germline CDR1 ENHRY, CDR2 SYGVKD.

The chain recombines TRBV5-6 with TRBJ1-1; with no DNA, the TCRdb D assignment of TRBD1 cannot be verified. This CDR3 is built from 16 residues. Germline CDR1 is SGHDT and CDR2 is YYEEEE. CDR3 residues: CASSLASGGVRTEAFF.

The rearrangement uses TRBV20-1 and TRBJ2-6; TCRdb names TRBD1, which stays unverified in the absence of DNA. Germline V CDR1 and CDR2: DFQATT, SNEGSKA (reference sequence). The CDR3 spans 15 residues. CDR3 amino acids: CSAGTGRVGANVLTF.

The chain carries TRBV7-2 and TRBJ1-2. This CDR3 has 13 amino acids. CDR1 and CDR2 from the germline V gene are SGHTA and FQGNSA. The CDR3 sequence is CASSFYGDYGYTF.

The chain is built from TRBV10-3 and TRBJ1-1. CDR3 length: 13 residues. In germline, CDR1 is ENHRY, CDR2 SYGVKD. The CDR3 is CAITPEGNTEAFF.

V gene TRBV5-1 combines with J gene TRBJ1-6. CDR3 length equals 15 residues. CDR1 and CDR2 from the germline V gene are SGHRS and YFSETQ. The CDR3 here is CASSLAGETRSPLHF. The full variable domain, rest sourced from reference TRBV5-1 and TRBJ1-6, is KAGVTQTPRYLIKTRGQQVTLSCSPISGHRSVSWYQQTPGQGLQFLFEYFSETQRNKGNFPGRFSGRQFSNSRSEMNVSTLELGDSALYLCASSLAGETRSPLHFGNGTRLTVT.

The chain combines TRBV20-1 with TRBJ1-2. Germline V gene sequence: CDR1 DFQATT, CDR2 SNEGSKA (reference sequence). The CDR3 extends over 11 amino acids. CDR3 residues: CSAIWRAGYTF.

The V and J genes are TRBV12-3 or TRBV12-4 and TRBJ2-3; with no DNA, the TCRdb D assignment of TRBD2 cannot be verified. This CDR3 is 14 amino acids long. The CDR3 loop is CATRRLAMPDTQYF.

The chain couples TRBV7-2 to TRBJ2-1. This CDR3 is 14 amino acids long. Germline CDR1 is SGHTA and CDR2 is FQGNSA. CDR3 sequence reads: CASTRRGTYNEQFF.

The genes are TRBV10-3 and TRBJ2-5; the TCRdb D gene call, TRBD2, has no DNA to confirm it. Germline V gene sequence: CDR1 ENHRY, CDR2 SYGVKD. The CDR3 consists of 14 residues. The CDR3 is CAISASGGEETQYF.

The V call is TRBV6-5, the J call TRBJ1-2; the TCRdb call, TRBD1, lacks DNA for checking. Germline assignment: CDR1 MNHEY and CDR2 SVGAGI. This CDR3 is 12 amino acids long. CDR3 sequence: CASSSQGNGYTF.

The rearrangement uses TRBV7-2 and TRBJ1-1; the D gene TCRdb calls, TRBD1, cannot be checked with no DNA. The CDR3 is 15 amino acids. Germline V gene sequence: CDR1 SGHTA, CDR2 FQGNSA. The CDR3 region is CASSLRGGQNTEAFF.

The V gene is TRBV7-9, the J gene TRBJ1-4; TCRdb indicates TRBD1, and absent DNA this call remains unverified. This CDR3 has 16 residues. Germline-derived CDR1 and CDR2 are SEHNR and FQNEAQ (reference sequence). CDR3 in amino acids: CASSFGGQATNEKLFF.

The chain links TRBV11-3 to TRBJ2-2; as DNA is missing, the TRBD1 call by TCRdb cannot be tested. Germline CDR1 SGHNT, CDR2 YENEEA. CDR3 length equals 15 residues. This CDR3 is CASSDRTGHTGELFF.

V is TRBV2 and J is TRBJ2-3. CDR3 length: 14 residues. Germline CDR1 is SNHLY and CDR2 is FYNNEI. CDR3: CASRTRLSTDTQYF.

This sequence joins TRBV20-1 and TRBJ2-3; TCRdb's D call, TRBD2, is unchecked because there is no DNA. The CDR3 covers 11 residues. Germline CDR1 DFQATT, CDR2 SNEGSKA (reference sequence). The CDR3: CSARPADTQYF.

This sequence joins TRBV12-3 or TRBV12-4 and TRBJ2-7; absent DNA, TCRdb's TRBD1 call cannot be checked. The CDR3 runs to 15 residues. The CDR3 protein is CASSPTGGAYYEQYF.